A selection of T cell receptor beta chains follows, all from one sample in a study of immune evolution from preneoplasia to lung adenocarcinoma. Some clones are missing from TCRdb's copy, which holds only in-frame ones; the method was immunoSEQ multiplex PCR. The sample consists of 9,000 to 10,000 clones, more than 75% of them appearing once. Material: FFPE invasive lung adenocarcinoma tissue. All receptors come from a person aged 65-85 years with invasive lung adenocarcinoma. Some clones in this sample may be carry-over from other donors' samples. The CDR3 runs from the conserved cysteine through the conserved F or W. D genes are given only for firm matches. Rows may omit the clone size; those that give it use once, few, many or a size class.

CDR3 protein	CDR3 DNA	D gene	V gene	J gene	clone size
CASSLNNDRNTEAFF	TGCGCCAGCAGCTTAAACAATGACAGGAACACTGAAGCTTTCTTT	NA	TRBV5-1	TRBJ1-1	NA
CASRRQAKVATEAFF	TGTGCCAGCCGAAGACAGGCCAAGGTCGCGACTGAAGCTTTCTTT	NA	TRBV2	TRBJ1-1	NA
CASSLLGSGETQYF	TGCGCCAGCAGCTTGTTGGGTAGCGGGGAGACCCAGTACTTC	TRBD2	TRBV5-1	TRBJ2-5	NA
CASSPTPIAATYNEQFF	TGTGCCAGCAGCCCAACGCCCATAGCGGCCACGTACAATGAGCAGTTCTTC	NA	TRBV7-3	TRBJ2-1	NA
CASSWDRVYTEAFF	TGTGCCAGCAGCTGGGACAGGGTCTACACTGAAGCTTTCTTT	TRBD1	TRBV5-8	TRBJ1-1	NA
CSVEVLAGGGEQFF	TGCAGCGTTGAAGTCCTAGCGGGGGGTGGCGAGCAGTTCTTC	TRBD2	TRBV29-1	TRBJ2-1	NA
CASSTRPISGNTIYF	TGTGCCAGCAGCACCCGTCCGATCTCTGGAAACACCATATATTTT	NA	TRBV9	TRBJ1-3	once
CASSVRQGNTIYF	TGTGCCAGCAGCGTTAGACAGGGAAACACCATATATTTT	NA	TRBV21-1	TRBJ1-3	NA
CSVDPSGSTDTQYF	TGCAGCGTTGACCCCAGCGGGAGCACAGATACGCAGTATTTT	NA	TRBV29-1	TRBJ2-3	NA
CASSSRWFGGGAQETQYF	TGTGCCAGCAGCTCCAGGTGGTTTGGCGGGGGGGCCCAAGAGACCCAGTACTTC	TRBD2	TRBV5-6	TRBJ2-5	NA
CSVDWSYGYTF	TGCAGCGTTGATTGGTCATATGGCTACACCTTC	NA	TRBV29-1	TRBJ1-2	NA
CASSRELAGGNEQFF	TGCGCCAGCAGCCGAGAACTAGCGGGGGGGAATGAGCAGTTCTTC	TRBD2	TRBV4-1	TRBJ2-1	NA
CASSWTTQETQYF	TGTGCCAGTAGCTGGACTACACAAGAGACCCAGTACTTC	NA	TRBV19	TRBJ2-5	NA
CASSPSGTTNTGELFF	TGTGCCAGCTCACCATCCGGGACGACGAACACCGGGGAGCTGTTTTTT	NA	TRBV18	TRBJ2-2	once
CASSPQGNGYTF	TGTGCCAGCAGCCCACAAGGGAATGGCTACACCTTC	NA	TRBV7-9	TRBJ1-2	few